The 10 T cell receptor beta chains presented below share a single source sample, sequenced in a study of blood T cell repertoires in COVID-19. The table came from immunoSEQ multiplex PCR; TCRdb's copy has only in-frame clones and leaves some out. The repertoire holds 300,000 to 350,000 clones, with about 87% as singletons. Material: peripheral blood. The receptors stem from a woman in her twenties or thirties with COVID-19, enrolled during active disease.

V usage is TRBV9 and J usage is TRBJ2-3; 11 bases align to TRBD2. Germline CDR1 and CDR2: SGDLS and YYNGEE. The length of the CDR3 is 16 residues. With V trimmed by 2 bases and J by 6 bases, 8 bases remained unmatched. CDR3: CASSVRLAGRWDTQYF. The CDR3, as DNA: TGTGCCAGCAGCGTCCGACTAGCGGGGAGGTGGGATACGCAGTATTTT.

Written as DNA, the CDR3 is TGTGCCTGCGGACAGGGCCATAATGAAAAACTGTTTTTT. This encodes CACGQGHNEKLFF. The chain carries TRBV2 and TRBJ1-4; 8 bases are shared with TRBD1. Per the germline V gene, CDR1 is SNHLY and CDR2 is FYNNEI. The CDR3 covers 13 residues. Trimming at V came to 11 bases and at J to 4 bases, leaving 6 bases not matched to a gene. The full variable domain, in which reference TRBV2 and TRBJ1-4 provide the parts outside the CDR3, is EPEVTQTPSHQVTQMGQEVILRCVPISNHLYFYWYRQILGQKVEFLVSFYNNEISEKSEIFDDQFSVERPDGSNFTLKIRSTKLEDSAMYFCACGQGHNEKLFFGSGTQLSVL.

This rearrangement joins TRBV7-8 to TRBJ1-1; TRBD1 agrees at 9 bases. The J segment lost 0 bases and the V segment lost 4 bases, leaving 6 bases of the junction unmatched. The germline V gene has CDR1 SGHVS and CDR2 FQNEAQ. This CDR3 contains 16 residues. CDR3 sequence (DNA): TGTGCCAGCAGCTCCCACAGGGGGCTTGTGAACACTGAAGCTTTCTTT. It translates to CASSSHRGLVNTEAFF. The complete variable domain, with remaining parts taken from reference TRBV7-8 and TRBJ1-1, reads GAGVSQSPRYKVAKRGQDVALRCDPISGHVSLFWYQQALGQGPEFLTYFQNEAQLDKSGLPSDRFFAERPEGSVSTLKIQRTQQEDSAVYLCASSSHRGLVNTEAFFGQGTRLTVV.

V gene TRBV5-1 combines with J gene TRBJ2-3; 7 bases line up with TRBD2. With V trimmed by 4 bases and J by 6 bases, 14 bases remained unmatched. Germline V gene data show CDR1 as SGHRS and CDR2 as YFSETQ. The CDR3 runs to 16 residues. The CDR3 nucleotides read TGCGCCAGCAGCCCGATAGCGGGCCACCCCAGGGATACGCAGTATTTT. Its translation: CASSPIAGHPRDTQYF.

Written as DNA, the CDR3 is TGTGCCAGCAGCTTAAGCCCTATGACTGGCGATACGCAGTATTTT. It translates to CASSLSPMTGDTQYF. This chain connects TRBV7-3 to TRBJ2-3, with D hard to call. There are 15 residues in the CDR3. In germline, CDR1 is SGHTA, CDR2 FQGTGA. Trimming left V 1 base short and J 6 bases short, with 14 bases between.

The V call is TRBV7-8, the J call TRBJ2-7, with D hard to call. Germline V lookup: CDR1 SGHVS, CDR2 FQNEAQ. V lost 8 bases and J lost 7, with 18 bases in between. The CDR3 runs 13 residues. CDR3 residues: CASSQQRPSEQYF. In DNA form, the CDR3 reads TGTGCCAGCTCCCAGCAGAGGCCTTCTGAGCAGTACTTC.

The V gene is TRBV28, the J gene TRBJ2-6; TRBD1 matches 7 bases. The junction had 15 bases not matched to a gene; V was cut back by 6 bases and J by 1 base. The germline gives CDR1 MDHEN, CDR2 SYDVKM. The CDR3 is made up of 19 amino acids. Written as DNA, the CDR3 is TGTGCCAGCAGAAAATCGAAGGGGGCACTGAGGTCTGGGGCCAACGTCCTGACTTTC. This encodes CASRKSKGALRSGANVLTF.

The chain has TRBV6-5 and TRBJ1-3, with D uncertain. Trimming removed 0 bases from V and 2 bases from J, with 11 bases in between. The CDR3 is made up of 16 amino acids. From germline, CDR1 is MNHEY and CDR2 SVGAGI. CDR3 region: CASSYSGGSAGNTIYF. The CDR3 DNA sequence: TGTGCCAGCAGTTACTCTGGAGGCTCTGCTGGAAACACCATATATTTT.

This chain uses TRBV29-1 with TRBJ1-4; D ambiguous. Germline V CDR1 and CDR2: SQVTM, ANQGSEA. This CDR3 has 11 residues. V was shortened by 7 bases and J by 5 bases, with 8 bases between the two germline ends. The CDR3, as DNA: TGCAGCGCGTCAGGAAATGAAAAACTGTTTTTT. Translated: CSASGNEKLFF.

V gene TRBV5-8 combines with J gene TRBJ2-3; D unclear. The CDR3 consists of 15 residues. The germline V and J ends were trimmed by 6 bases and 1 base, with 15 bases remaining between them. The germline CDR1 and CDR2 sequences are SGHTS and YDEGEE. For the CDR3, the DNA is TGTGCCAGCACCCTTTTTCGTCAGGGCACAGATACGCAGTATTTT. Protein: CASTLFRQGTDTQYF.